Below, one T cell receptor beta chain is given with its context. Its antigen is not known. The study ran its PCR with 60 Vbeta and 13 Jbeta primers. Assay: immunoSEQ multiplex PCR; the TCRdb copy retains only in-frame clones and omits some. Of fewer than 40,000 clones detected, roughly 81% appear once; the ten largest clones hold 7.5% to 10%. This sample stems from a study of cytomegalovirus exposure and HLA in healthy donors. Study at large: A preliminary data release comprised 91 million or so unique TCRs obtained from HLA-typed donors.

Study-wide findings and caveats: Presence/absence analyses took donor sequencing depth as roughly uniform.

Likely unrecorded immune exposures existed in these nominally healthy donors. V lost 5 bases and J lost 8, with 15 bases in between. The length of the CDR3 is 13 residues. Germline V gives CDR1 MNHEY, CDR2 SVGAGI. Sequences were obtained from PBMCs. V is TRBV6-5 and J is TRBJ1-2; a possible D gene is TRBD1 (6 bases). The sequence was collected from a woman aged 40 to 50 in good health and CMV-seronegative. CDR3 sequence: CASSQTGTRGYTF. Here the CDR3 DNA reads TGTGCCAGCAGTCAGACCGGGACAAGAGGCTACACCTTC.